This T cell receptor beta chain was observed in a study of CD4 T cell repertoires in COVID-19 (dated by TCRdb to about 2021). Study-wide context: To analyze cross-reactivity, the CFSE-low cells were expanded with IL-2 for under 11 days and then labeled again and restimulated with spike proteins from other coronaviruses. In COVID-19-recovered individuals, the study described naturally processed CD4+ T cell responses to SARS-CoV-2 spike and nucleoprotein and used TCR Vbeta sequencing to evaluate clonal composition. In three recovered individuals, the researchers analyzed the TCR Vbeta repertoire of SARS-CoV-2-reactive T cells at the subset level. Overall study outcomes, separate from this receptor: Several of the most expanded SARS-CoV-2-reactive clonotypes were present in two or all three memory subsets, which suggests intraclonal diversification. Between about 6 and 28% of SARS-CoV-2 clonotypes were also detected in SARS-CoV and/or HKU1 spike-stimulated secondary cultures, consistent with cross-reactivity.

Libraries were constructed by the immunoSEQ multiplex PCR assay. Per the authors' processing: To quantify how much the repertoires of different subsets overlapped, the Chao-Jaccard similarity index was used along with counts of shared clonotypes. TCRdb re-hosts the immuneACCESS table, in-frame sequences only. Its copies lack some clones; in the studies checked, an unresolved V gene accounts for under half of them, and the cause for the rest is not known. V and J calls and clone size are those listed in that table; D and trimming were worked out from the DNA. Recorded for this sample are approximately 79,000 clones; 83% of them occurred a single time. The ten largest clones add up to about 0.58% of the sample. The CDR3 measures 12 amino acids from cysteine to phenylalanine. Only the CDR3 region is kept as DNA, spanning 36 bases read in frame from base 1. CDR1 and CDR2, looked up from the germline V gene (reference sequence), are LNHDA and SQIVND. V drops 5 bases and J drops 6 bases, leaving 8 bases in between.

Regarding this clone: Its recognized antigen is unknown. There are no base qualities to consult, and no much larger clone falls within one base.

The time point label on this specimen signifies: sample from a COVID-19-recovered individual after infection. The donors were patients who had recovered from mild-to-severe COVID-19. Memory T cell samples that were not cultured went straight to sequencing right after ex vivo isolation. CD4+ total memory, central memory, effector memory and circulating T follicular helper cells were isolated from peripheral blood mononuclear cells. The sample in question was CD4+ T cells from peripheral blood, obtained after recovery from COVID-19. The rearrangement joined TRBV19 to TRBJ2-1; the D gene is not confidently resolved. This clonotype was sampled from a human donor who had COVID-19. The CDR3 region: CASSSFRNEQFF. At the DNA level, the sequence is TGTGCCAGTAGTTCTTTTCGCAATGAGCAGTTCTTC.